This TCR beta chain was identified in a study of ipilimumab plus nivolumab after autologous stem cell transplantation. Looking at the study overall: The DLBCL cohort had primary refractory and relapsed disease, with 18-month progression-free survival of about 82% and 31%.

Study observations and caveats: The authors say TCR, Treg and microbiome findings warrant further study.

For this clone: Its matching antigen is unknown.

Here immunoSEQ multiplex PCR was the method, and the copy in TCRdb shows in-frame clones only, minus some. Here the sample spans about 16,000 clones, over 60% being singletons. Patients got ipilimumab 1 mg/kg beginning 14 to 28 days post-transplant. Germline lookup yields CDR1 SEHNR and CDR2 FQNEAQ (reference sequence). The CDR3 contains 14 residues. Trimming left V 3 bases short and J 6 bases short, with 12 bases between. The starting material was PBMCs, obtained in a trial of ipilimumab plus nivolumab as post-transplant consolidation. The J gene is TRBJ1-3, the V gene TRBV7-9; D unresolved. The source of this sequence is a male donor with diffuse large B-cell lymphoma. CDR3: CASSFVGVSNTIYF. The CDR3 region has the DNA TGTGCCAGCAGCTTTGTCGGTGTTTCAAACACCATATATTTT.